What follows are 28 T cell receptor beta chains derived from one specimen sequenced in a study of Graves' ophthalmopathy and Graves' hyperthyroidism. Investigators amplified TCR beta CDR3 regions from RNA transcripts. An opening RT-PCR round employed HTBI primers and preceded a second-round multiplex PCR. Using its own MiXCR run on the multiplex PCR reads, TCRdb lists one record per CDR3 protein. The data show 650,000 to 900,000 distinct CDR3 sequences, with about 44% seen just once and 40% to 45% held by the top ten. The sample comprised peripheral blood. Receptors were obtained from an adult man with Graves' ophthalmopathy.

The chain couples TRBV29-1 to TRBJ1-3, with a tentative D call TRBD1 (5 bases). The V gene's germline CDR1 is SQVTM and CDR2 ANQGSEA. The length of the CDR3 is 20 residues. The V end was cut by 4 bases, the J end by 2 bases, with 30 bases between. CDR3 residues: CSVGPSLIPGGSLAGNTIYF. CDR3 in DNA: TGCAGCGTTGGGCCCTCTTTGATTCCTGGGGGATCGTTAGCTGGAAACACCATATATTTT.

The V gene is TRBV6-5, the J gene TRBJ2-5, with D perhaps TRBD1 (6 bases). CDR1 is MNHEY, CDR2 SVGAGI, per germline. The V end was cut by 0 bases, the J end by 4 bases, with 9 bases between. CDR3 length: 14 residues. Written as DNA, the CDR3 is TGTGCCAGCAGTTACTCGAGGGGGATAGAGACCCAGTACTTC. Its translation is CASSYSRGIETQYF.

The chain couples TRBV19 to TRBJ2-2; TRBD2 aligns across 8 bases. The V gene's germline CDR1 is LNHDA and CDR2 SQIVND (reference sequence). CDR3 length: 17 residues. J gave up 0 bases and V 4 bases, and 7 bases lay outside the gene matches. The CDR3 region is CASSTTPGLANTGELFF. The CDR3, as DNA: TGTGCCAGTAGTACAACTCCGGGACTAGCGAACACCGGGGAGCTGTTTTTT.

V gene TRBV20-1 combines with J gene TRBJ2-5, with 8 bases that match TRBD2. This CDR3 region has 15 residues. Trimming removed 5 bases from V and 7 bases from J; junction bases left unmatched: 15. Looked up from germline, CDR1 is DFQATT and CDR2 is SNEGSKA (reference sequence). CDR3 nucleotide sequence: TGCAGTGCTCCCCCAATCACTAGCGGAGCAGGGACCCAGTACTTC. This sequence encodes CSAPPITSGAGTQYF.

This clonotype was seen a few times. The chain joins TRBV6-5 to TRBJ1-1; D is uncertain. Germline V gives CDR1 MNHEY, CDR2 SVGAGI. V lost 2 bases and J 1 base, leaving 8 bases between the germline ends. The CDR3 has 14 amino acids. The CDR3 DNA reads as TGTGCCAGCAGTTACACAACGGAGAACACTGAAGCTTTCTTT. Protein: CASSYTTENTEAFF.

In nucleotides, the CDR3 is TGTGCCAGCAGCTTGGACGGCAGCGAAAATCAGCCCCAGCATTTT. Translating it yields CASSLDGSENQPQHF. This rearrangement joins TRBV5-5 to TRBJ1-5; D is ambiguous. The CDR3 length is 15 residues. V shed 0 bases and J shed 4 bases, with 11 bases lying between them. CDR1 SGHKS and CDR2 YYEKEE come from the germline V gene (reference sequence).

V usage is TRBV19 and J usage is TRBJ1-2, with D maybe TRBD1 (6 bases). The CDR3 loop spans 14 amino acids. V was shortened by 7 bases and J by 5 bases, with 17 bases between the two germline ends. The V gene's germline CDR1 is LNHDA and CDR2 SQIVND (reference sequence). In DNA, the CDR3 is TGTGCCAGTAATTCGGACAGAGGTATTTATGGCTACACCTTC. Protein: CASNSDRGIYGYTF.

This sequence joins TRBV6-6 and TRBJ1-2; D uncertain. Germline V lookup: CDR1 MNHNY, CDR2 SVGAGI (reference sequence). The CDR3 consists of 12 residues. Trimming took 2 bases from V and 8 from J, leaving 9 bases between them. The CDR3 here is CASSYRGFGYTF. The CDR3 DNA is TGTGCCAGCAGTTACCGAGGGTTCGGCTACACCTTC.

The chain is built from TRBV7-6 and TRBJ1-2; D uncertain. The CDR3 loop spans 13 amino acids. Germline CDR1 reads SGHVS; CDR2 reads FNYEAQ. Trimming removed 6 bases from V and 0 bases from J, with 8 bases in between. In DNA form, the CDR3 reads TGTGCCAGCAGAACGTCTTCTAACTATGGCTACACCTTC. Protein sequence: CASRTSSNYGYTF.

The CDR3 nucleotides read TGTGCCAGCAGTTCACTGGGACAGGGGTATGGCTACACCTTC. This translates into CASSSLGQGYGYTF. The chain combines TRBV2 with TRBJ1-2; 10 nucleotides align to TRBD1. Germline values: CDR1 SNHLY, CDR2 FYNNEI. The CDR3 consists of 14 residues. The trim removed 5 bases at V and 5 bases at J, leaving 5 bases unmatched. The variable domain in full, completed from reference TRBV2 and TRBJ1-2, reads EPEVTQTPSHQVTQMGQEVILRCVPISNHLYFYWYRQILGQKVEFLVSFYNNEISEKSEIFDDQFSVERPDGSNFTLKIRSTKLEDSAMYFCASSSLGQGYGYTFGSGTRLTVV.

The chain carries TRBV10-3 and TRBJ1-6, with D possibly matching TRBD1 (6 bases). The CDR3 contains 14 residues. CDR1 ENHRY and CDR2 SYGVKD come from the germline V gene. Trimming removed 10 bases from V and 8 bases from J, with 18 bases in between. CDR3 region: CATSGDKGHSPLHF. The CDR3 nucleotides read TGTGCCACCTCGGGGGACAAGGGGCATTCACCCCTCCACTTT.

On this clonotype: A much larger clone lies a single base off, so this may be a read error. The V call is TRBV2, the J call TRBJ2-7; 8 bases agree with TRBD1. Germline V gene sequence: CDR1 SNHLY, CDR2 FYNNEI. CDR3 length: 15 amino acids. The CDR3 region has the DNA TGTGCCGGCAGCTGGACAGGGCCGAACGCCTACGAGCAGTACTTC. Translated, it gives CAGSWTGPNAYEQYF. Drawing the rest from reference TRBV2 and TRBJ2-7, the complete variable domain is EPEVTQTPSHQVTQMGQEVILRCVPISNHLYFYWYRQILGQKVEFLVSFYNNEISEKSEIFDDQFSVERPDGSNFTLKIRSTKLEDSAMYFCAGSWTGPNAYEQYFGPGTRLTVT.

The gene calls are TRBV10-3 and TRBJ2-7, with 8 bases that match TRBD1. The CDR3 runs 16 residues. J gave up 2 bases and V 7 bases, and 13 bases lay outside the gene matches. Germline V gene lookup returns CDR1 ENHRY and CDR2 SYGVKD. DNA for the CDR3: TGTGCCATCATGGACCCCGAGGGCAGGGGGCCCTACGAGCAGTACTTC. Amino acids: CAIMDPEGRGPYEQYF.

The rearrangement uses TRBV7-2 and TRBJ2-7; weak D call: TRBD1 (6 bases). V was trimmed by 8 bases and J by 0 bases, leaving 14 bases between them. Germline assignment: CDR1 SGHTA and CDR2 FQGNSA. This CDR3 region has 14 residues. The CDR3 loop is CASPGTPSSYEQYF. DNA for the CDR3: TGTGCCAGCCCAGGGACACCGAGCTCCTACGAGCAGTACTTC. Variable domain in full (rest from reference TRBV7-2 and TRBJ2-7): GAGVSQSPSNKVTEKGKDVELRCDPISGHTALYWYRQSLGQGLEFLIYFQGNSAPDKSGLPSDRFSAERTGGSVSTLTIQRTQQEDSAVYLCASPGTPSSYEQYFGPGTRLTVT.

This clonotype was recorded only once. The V call is TRBV2, the J call TRBJ2-7; 11 positions agree with TRBD1. CDR1 and CDR2 from the germline V gene are SNHLY and FYNNEI. The CDR3 loop spans 13 amino acids. The CDR3 is CAEGQGVASEQYF. As DNA, the CDR3 is TGTGCAGAGGGACAGGGGGTGGCGAGTGAGCAGTACTTC.

In this sample, this clonotype turned up a few times. The chain joins TRBV7-9 to TRBJ2-7, with D possibly matching TRBD1 (5 bases). V lost 5 bases and J lost 0, with 11 bases in between. The germline gives CDR1 SEHNR, CDR2 FQNEAQ (reference sequence). The CDR3 runs to 14 residues. CDR3 coding DNA: TGTGCCAGCAGCAGCGACAGAGACTCCTACGAGCAGTACTTC. Translated, it gives CASSSDRDSYEQYF.

The rearrangement links TRBV5-1 to TRBJ2-7; a weak D match, TRBD1 (6 bases). The CDR3 has 14 amino acids. With 4 bases removed from V and 0 bases from J, the gap between germline ends came to 11 bases. Germline CDR1 is SGHRS and CDR2 is YFSETQ. The CDR3 DNA sequence: TGCGCCAGCAGCACGCACAGGGCCTCCTACGAGCAGTACTTC. Translating it yields CASSTHRASYEQYF.

This rearrangement joins TRBV7-9 to TRBJ2-5; D call uncertain. This CDR3 comprises 13 residues. Germline CDR1 and CDR2: SEHNR and FQNEAQ (reference sequence). The V end lost 2 bases, the J end lost 8 bases, and 12 bases lay between the germline ends. CDR3 DNA sequence: TGTGCCAGCAGCTTACTAGGTCCAGGAACCCAGTACTTC. This translates into CASSLLGPGTQYF.

This clonotype has ten or more counts. The chain links TRBV7-9 to TRBJ1-2; D unclear. Per the germline V gene, CDR1 is SEHNR and CDR2 is FQNEAQ (reference sequence). The CDR3 sequence is 14 residues long. V was trimmed by 5 bases and J by 4 bases, leaving 14 bases between them. CDR3 region: CASSLDGVGYGYTF. CDR3 DNA sequence: TGTGCCAGCAGCCTGGACGGGGTAGGCTATGGCTACACCTTC.

Ten or more counts support this clonotype. The chain carries TRBV7-9 and TRBJ1-2; 9 positions agree with TRBD1. Germline CDR1 reads SEHNR; CDR2 reads FQNEAQ (reference sequence). V gave up 5 bases and J gave up 3 bases; unmatched junction bases: 7. The CDR3 loop spans 15 amino acids. The CDR3 DNA reads TGTGCCAGCAGCCCTACAGGGGGCTCGGACTATGGCTACACCTTC. Translation gives CASSPTGGSDYGYTF. The entire variable domain, with the rest obtained from reference TRBV7-9 and TRBJ1-2, is as follows: DTGVSQNPRHKITKRGQNVTFRCDPISEHNRLYWYRQTLGQGPEFLTYFQNEAQLEKSRLLSDRFSAERPKGSFSTLEIQRTEQGDSAMYLCASSPTGGSDYGYTFGSGTRLTVV.

Notes on this clonotype: This clone may be a read error of a much larger clone one base away. Likely a read error: the CDR3 ends without its conserved phenylalanine or tryptophan. This sequence joins TRBV10-2 and TRBJ2-7; 9 bases are shared with TRBD1. Trimming at V came to 3 bases and at J to 3 bases, leaving 6 bases not matched to a gene. CDR3 length: 15 residues. Per the germline V gene, CDR1 is WSHSY and CDR2 is SAAADI. The CDR3 DNA follows: TGCGCCAGCAGTGACCCCCGGACAGGGGACTACGAGCAGTACCTC. Translated: CASSDPRTGDYEQYL.

This chain uses TRBV20-1 with TRBJ2-5, with D perhaps TRBD1 (5 bases). CDR1 and CDR2 from the germline V gene are DFQATT and SNEGSKA (reference sequence). The CDR3 has 16 amino acids. Trimming took 2 bases from V and 2 from J, leaving 18 bases between them. The DNA of the CDR3 is TGCAGTGCTAGAACAATACAGGTGCGGAAACAAGAGACCCAGTACTTC. Protein sequence: CSARTIQVRKQETQYF.

This clonotype was seen a handful of times. The chain is built from TRBV27 and TRBJ1-1; D might be TRBD1 (5 bases). V shed 3 bases and J shed 5 bases, with 22 bases lying between them. The CDR3 extends over 17 amino acids. Germline V lookup: CDR1 MNHEY, CDR2 SMNVEV (reference sequence). The CDR3, as DNA: TGTGCCAGCAGTTTTCCCCCAGGGATCGGTAGGAGTACTGAAGCTTTCTTT. Translated, it gives CASSFPPGIGRSTEAFF.

This clonotype was seen just once. This CDR3 reads CASSAIRGVNQPQHF. In DNA form, the CDR3 reads TGTGCCAGCAGCGCCATACGGGGCGTAAATCAGCCCCAGCATTTT. This rearrangement joins TRBV25-1 to TRBJ1-5, with a possible D match to TRBD1 (5 bases). The length of the CDR3 is 15 residues. Trimming shortened V by 6 bases and J by 4 bases, and 16 bases separated the two germline ends. Per germline, CDR1 MGHDK and CDR2 SYGVNS.

The sample holds many counts of this clonotype. This sequence joins TRBV2 and TRBJ1-2; D is perhaps TRBD1 (6 bases). Between the trimmed V and J ends, which lost 6 bases and 3 bases, there was a span of 14 bases. Germline loops: CDR1 SNHLY, CDR2 FYNNEI. This CDR3 has 14 amino acids. Here the CDR3 DNA reads TGTGCCAGCAGGATAACAGGGTCCGACTATGGCTACACCTTC. Its protein product is CASRITGSDYGYTF.

This chain uses TRBV20-1 with TRBJ2-5, with 12 bases lining up with TRBD2. The germline CDR1 and CDR2 sequences are DFQATT and SNEGSKA (reference sequence). The CDR3 contains 18 residues. The trim removed 0 bases at V and 4 bases at J, leaving 12 bases unmatched. The CDR3 region is CSARDSIPSGGAGETQYF. CDR3 sequence (DNA): TGCAGTGCTAGAGATTCAATCCCTAGCGGGGGGGCGGGAGAGACCCAGTACTTC.

The J gene is TRBJ2-7, the V gene TRBV4-2; D is unresolved. V shed 3 bases and J shed 1 base, with 13 bases lying between them. From germline, CDR1 is LGHNA and CDR2 YNFKEQ. The CDR3 sequence is 15 residues long. The CDR3 bases are TGTGCCAGCAGCCAGGTTTGGAGTGGATCCTACGAGCAGTACTTC. It translates to CASSQVWSGSYEQYF.

Details on this clonotype: A read error may explain this, as a much larger clone is one base away. This chain joins TRBV2 and TRBJ1-4; tentative D call: TRBD1 (6 bases). Germline values: CDR1 SNHLY, CDR2 FYNNEI. The CDR3 has 15 residues. V dropped 7 bases and J dropped 1 base, with 13 bases sitting between them. The CDR3 coding sequence is TGTGCCAGCAATCCAGGGGATCGAACTAATGAAAAACTGTTTTTT. This gives the protein CASNPGDRTNEKLFF.